The rows below give T cell receptor beta chains drawn from one sample of a study of blood T cells in healthy people across ages. Each CDR3 protein gets one entry after TCRdb re-called the 5' RACE reads with MiXCR. The sample records about 1,500,000 distinct CDR3 sequences, roughly 40% being singletons. The sequenced sample was blood. Every receptor here comes from a woman aged 18-29 years in good health. Both conserved end residues are part of each CDR3.

TRBV12-3/TRBV12-4 CASSLLGSRANYGYTF
TRBV29-1 CSVEEGTDNQPQHF
TRBV30 CAWSSTWEQYF
TRBV12-3/TRBV12-4 CASSFGINQPQHF
TRBV13 CASSFRSSGAYEQYF
TRBV4-2 CASSQEARGFNEQFF
TRBV23-1 CASSQAPNPGRPLANYGYTF
TRBV7-2 CASSFGTYYEQYF
TRBV10-3 CAISERQGYEQYF
TRBV7-2 CASSLALVRGPKNIQYF
TRBV28 CASSLVLGSSETQYF
TRBV6-1 CASSEWTAQETQYF
TRBV5-5 CASSLTRFTDTQYF
TRBV3-1 CASSQDIVTFF
TRBV9 CASSVGIGSDEQYF
TRBV29-1 CSVESRGRSGYTF
TRBV9 CASSPMAGAYNEQFF
TRBV10-3 CAISVDTTSYEQYF
TRBV5-1 CASSLDVNYGYTF
TRBV4-1 CASSQERDEETQYF
TRBV2 CASNRGTSRHPEQFF
TRBV7-6 CASSRPTSRDTQYF
TRBV5-1 CASSLGQSDTQYF
TRBV9 CASSVATWRSEQYF
TRBV28 CASSTPGGRDTQYF
TRBV6-5 CASSYLGLAGEWEQFF
TRBV29-1 CSVAGTIGAWETQYF
TRBV6-5 CASSYGQNNYGYTF
TRBV4-1 CASSSGSGVYNEQYF
TRBV7-9 CASSSQNVINQQFF
TRBV29-1 CSVGQGIDEKLFF
TRBV11-2 CASSHLGGASTDTQYF
TRBV21-1 CASSKVWGCSERAYEQYF
TRBV7-3 CASSLIDPPSAVVEKLFF
TRBV5-1 CASSPRTVTIISGANVLTF
TRBV12-3/TRBV12-4 CASSPSGPGEKLFF
TRBV20-1 CSARSRSQETQYF
TRBV3-1 CASSQDVGGPQYF
TRBV12-3/TRBV12-4 CATYSTSVGVVSNEQFF
TRBV12-3/TRBV12-4 CANSHKIGPGNTQYF
TRBV20-1 CSASGGVYNEQFF
TRBV5-6 CASSLGRGYETQYF
TRBV7-2 CASSLGGSFILTF
TRBV27 CASSLKRGSYNSPLHF
TRBV7-6 CASSLIGQSEQYF